The 15 T cell receptor beta chains reported below all come from one sample, sequenced in a study of neoadjuvant anti-PD-1 for oral cavity cancer (dated by TCRdb to the early 2020s). Reading the label with the study, this specimen's time point is: before neoadjuvant nivolumab. Libraries came from the immunoSEQ multiplex PCR assay. Here the immuneACCESS table is served through TCRdb, limited to in-frame sequences with V and J called. Missing clones are a known gap in these copies; in checked studies unresolved V genes cover under half, and the rest lacks a known reason. A total of about 15,000 clones appear in this sample, less than 75% of them only once. The ten biggest clones cover 2.2% of the sample. The specimen was PBMCs, collected before nivolumab (anti-PD-1) treatment. These receptors all stem from a person between 40 and 85 years old with oral cavity squamous cell carcinoma.

The rearrangement uses TRBV7-9 and TRBJ2-7; 9 positions match TRBD1. Germline V gene lookup returns CDR1 SEHNR and CDR2 FQNEAQ (reference sequence). The CDR3 consists of 15 residues. V trimming: 5 bases; J trimming: 5 bases; junction bases outside the gene matches: 10. The CDR3 nucleotides are TGTGCCAGCAGCGAACGAAGGGACAGGGCTAACGAGCAGTACTTC. Translating it yields CASSERRDRANEQYF.

The genes are TRBV2 and TRBJ2-5; D gene ambiguous. Germline V gene data show CDR1 as SNHLY and CDR2 as FYNNEI. CDR3 length: 13 amino acids. Trimming took off 4 bases at V and 2 bases at J, with 8 bases between the two ends. This CDR3 reads CASSGKLQETQYF. The CDR3 nucleotides read TGTGCCAGCAGTGGGAAACTACAAGAGACCCAGTACTTC.

This clone was observed a single time. The chain uses TRBV11-2 and TRBJ2-7; D is possibly TRBD2 (5 bases). The length of the CDR3 is 13 residues. Between the trimmed V and J ends, which lost 4 bases and 3 bases, there was a span of 10 bases. Germline V gene lookup returns CDR1 SGHAT and CDR2 FQNNGV. CDR3 nucleotide sequence: TGTGCCAGCAGCTACGGACTGGACTACGAGCAGTACTTC. Translating it yields CASSYGLDYEQYF. Complete variable domain (other parts from reference TRBV11-2 and TRBJ2-7): EAGVAQSPRYKIIEKRQSVAFWCNPISGHATLYWYQQILGQGPKLLIQFQNNGVVDDSQLPKDRFSAERLKGVDSTLKIQPAKLEDSAVYLCASSYGLDYEQYFGPGTRLTVT.

The chain employs TRBV6-4 and TRBJ2-3; TRBD2 matches at 8 bases. The germline CDR1 and CDR2 sequences are MRHNA and SNTAGT. With 4 bases clipped from V and 7 bases from J, the junction kept 10 bases outside the gene matches. The CDR3 runs 15 residues. CDR3 bases: TGTGCCAGCAGTGCCGCGGGGGGCCAGGTCTATACGCAGTATTTT. Translated: CASSAAGGQVYTQYF.

The J gene is TRBJ2-3, the V gene TRBV27; TRBD2 might be the D (5 bases). Germline CDR1 is MNHEY and CDR2 is SMNVEV (reference sequence). V was shortened by 6 bases and J by 0 bases, with 19 bases between the two germline ends. The CDR3 length is 17 residues. The chain's CDR3 is CASSLARRFSSTDTQYF. CDR3 in DNA: TGTGCCAGCAGCCTTGCGCGGAGGTTTTCTAGCACAGATACGCAGTATTTT.

The rearrangement links TRBV19 to TRBJ1-5; the match to TRBD1 covers 7 bases. The CDR3 totals 15 residues. CDR1 LNHDA and CDR2 SQIVND come from the germline V gene (reference sequence). Trimming removed 6 bases from V and 4 bases from J; junction bases left unmatched: 9. CDR3 nucleotide sequence: TGTGCCAGTAGATACCTCGACAGGGAAAATCAGCCCCAGCATTTT. Its protein is CASRYLDRENQPQHF.

This clone appeared a single time. The chain is built from TRBV19 and TRBJ1-2; no firm D call. Germline V CDR1 and CDR2: LNHDA, SQIVND (reference sequence). The CDR3 consists of 13 residues. Trimming shortened V by 3 bases and J by 7 bases, and 12 bases separated the two germline ends. The CDR3 DNA sequence: TGTGCCAGTAGTATGCACCGGCCAACTGGCTACACCTTC. Amino acid sequence: CASSMHRPTGYTF. The variable domain in full, with the rest retrieved from reference TRBV19 and TRBJ1-2, is DGGITQSPKYLFRKEGQNVTLSCEQNLNHDAMYWYRQDPGQGLRLIYYSQIVNDFQKGDIAEGYSVSREKKESFPLTVTSAQKNPTAFYLCASSMHRPTGYTFGSGTRLTVV.

This chain uses TRBV6-6 with TRBJ1-4; D uncertain. CDR3 length: 12 residues. Germline assignment: CDR1 MNHNY and CDR2 SVGAGI (reference sequence). V was pared by 2 bases and J by 10 bases, with 8 bases between. CDR3 region: CASSYTEGKLFF. As DNA, the CDR3 is TGTGCCAGCAGTTACACGGAGGGAAAACTGTTTTTT.

Only a few counts were recorded for this clone. The chain has TRBV27 and TRBJ2-1, with no clear D. CDR1 is MNHEY and CDR2 is SMNVEV in the germline V gene (reference sequence). The CDR3 runs to 15 residues. Trimming stripped 5 bases from V and 1 base from J, with 12 bases between. CDR3 DNA: TGTGCCAGCAGTCCCATCCCGGTTTCCTACAATGAGCAGTTCTTC. This codes for CASSPIPVSYNEQFF.

This clone came up once. This chain's CDR3 is CASKMTGSSYNEQFF. The CDR3 region has the DNA TGTGCCAGCAAGATGACGGGGAGCTCCTACAATGAGCAGTTCTTC. The gene calls are TRBV6-1 and TRBJ2-1; the D gene is possibly TRBD2 (5 bases). The CDR3 is 15 amino acids. Germline-derived CDR1 and CDR2 are MNHNS and SASEGT. V lost 7 bases and J 0 bases, leaving 13 bases between the germline ends.

In this sample, this clone turned up a few times. J is TRBJ1-4 and V is TRBV18; no clear D. The CDR3 is 16 residues long. The germline V gene has CDR1 KGHSH and CDR2 LQKENI. The V end lost 2 bases, the J end lost 0 bases, and 10 bases lay between the germline ends. This CDR3 is CASSPGDTSTNEKLFF. The DNA of the CDR3 is TGTGCCAGCTCACCAGGAGACACCTCAACTAATGAAAAACTGTTTTTT.

The V and J genes are TRBV9 and TRBJ2-2; D is ambiguous. The length of the CDR3 is 14 residues. V dropped 4 bases and J dropped 5 bases, with 12 bases sitting between them. Looked up from germline, CDR1 is SGDLS and CDR2 is YYNGEE. CDR3 protein: CASSSLRGTGELFF. The CDR3 DNA reads as TGTGCCAGCAGCAGCCTGAGAGGAACCGGGGAGCTGTTTTTT.

This chain connects TRBV6-1 to TRBJ1-5; D ambiguous. The CDR3 has 14 residues. V was trimmed by 2 bases and J by 7 bases, leaving 12 bases between them. The germline V gene encodes CDR1 MNHNS and CDR2 SASEGT. CDR3 nucleotides: TGTGCCAGCAGTGAACCGGGGTTGAACCAGCCCCAGCATTTT. It is translated as CASSEPGLNQPQHF.

The rearrangement joins TRBV11-3 to TRBJ2-1, with TRBD2 identical over 8 bases. V was pared by 5 bases and J by 0 bases, with 3 bases of the junction left unmatched. The germline CDR1 and CDR2 sequences are SGHNT and YENEEA. This CDR3 region has 15 residues. CDR3 sequence: CASSQRGSSYNEQFF. CDR3 DNA sequence: TGTGCCAGCAGCCAGCGGGGGAGCTCCTACAATGAGCAGTTCTTC.

This clone has a handful of counts. The chain recombines TRBV7-9 with TRBJ1-3, with D maybe TRBD1 (5 bases). The V end was cut by 3 bases, the J end by 6 bases, with 6 bases between. The CDR3 sequence is 12 residues long. Germline-derived CDR1 and CDR2 are SEHNR and FQNEAQ (reference sequence). Here the CDR3 reads CASSLGVNTIYF. CDR3 coding DNA: TGTGCCAGCAGCTTGGGGGTAAACACCATATATTTT.